The text below deals with one T cell receptor beta chain. What it binds is not known. Trimming removed 3 bases from V and 7 bases from J, with 3 bases in between. Germline loops: CDR1 SQVTM, CDR2 ANQGSEA. The CDR3 extends over 10 amino acids. The assay was immunoSEQ multiplex PCR, and TCRdb's table has in-frame clones only and misses some. The sample has 95,000 to 150,000 clones, approximately 90% seen once. These data belong to a study of T cell responses to AZD1222 COVID-19 vaccine. Findings and caveats of the study: Repertoires were obtained only post-peak T cell response.

This clonotype was sampled from an adult in good health. The sample consisted of peripheral blood, taken on day 0 of AZD1222 vaccination. The V and J genes are TRBV29-1 and TRBJ2-2; no firm D call. The CDR3 loop reads CSVEVGELFF. DNA for the CDR3: TGCAGCGTTGAGGTCGGGGAGCTGTTTTTT.